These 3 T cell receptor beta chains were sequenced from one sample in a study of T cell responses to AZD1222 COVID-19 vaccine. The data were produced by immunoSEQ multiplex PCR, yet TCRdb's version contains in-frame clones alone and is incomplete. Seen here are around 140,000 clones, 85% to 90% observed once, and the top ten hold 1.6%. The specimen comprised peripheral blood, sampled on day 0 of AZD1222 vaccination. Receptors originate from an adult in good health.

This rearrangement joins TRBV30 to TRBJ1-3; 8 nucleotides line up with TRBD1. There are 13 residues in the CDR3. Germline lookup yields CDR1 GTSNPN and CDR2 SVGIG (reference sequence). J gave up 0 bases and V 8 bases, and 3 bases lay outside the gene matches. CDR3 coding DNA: TGTGCCGGGGACAGGCACTCTGGAAACACCATATATTTT. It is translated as CAGDRHSGNTIYF.

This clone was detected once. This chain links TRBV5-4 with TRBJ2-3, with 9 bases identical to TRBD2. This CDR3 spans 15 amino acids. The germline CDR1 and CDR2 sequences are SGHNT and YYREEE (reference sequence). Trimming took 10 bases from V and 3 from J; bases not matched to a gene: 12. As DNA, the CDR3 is TGTGCCGCCACGCGGCCTAGCGGGACGACAGATACGCAGTATTTT. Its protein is CAATRPSGTTDTQYF.

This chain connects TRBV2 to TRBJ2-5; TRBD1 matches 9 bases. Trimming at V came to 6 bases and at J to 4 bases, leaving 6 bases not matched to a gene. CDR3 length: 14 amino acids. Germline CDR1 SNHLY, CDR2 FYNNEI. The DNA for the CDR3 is TGTGCCAGCAGCGACAGGGGGACGGGAGAGACCCAGTACTTC. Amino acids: CASSDRGTGETQYF. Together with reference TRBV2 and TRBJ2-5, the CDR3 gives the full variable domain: EPEVTQTPSHQVTQMGQEVILRCVPISNHLYFYWYRQILGQKVEFLVSFYNNEISEKSEIFDDQFSVERPDGSNFTLKIRSTKLEDSAMYFCASSDRGTGETQYFGPGTRLLVL.